This TCR beta chain is drawn from a study of T cell responses to AZD1222 COVID-19 vaccine. Whole-study context: Pooling covered second doses at about 4 or about 12 weeks.

Germline-derived CDR1 and CDR2 are SSHAT and FNYEAQ (reference sequence). Losses at the gene ends were 5 bases for V and 1 base for J; bases not matched to a gene: 11. The CDR3 runs to 17 residues. As to this clone: The antigen remains undetermined.

Study-wide points: Spike-specific TCR breadth and depth were elevated following two AZD1222 doses. Females made up more of the donors, who were largely white British, and clonal diversity may have come out too low.

Sequencing used immunoSEQ multiplex PCR; TCRdb keeps in-frame clones, though not all of them. The table lists about 62,000 clones, roughly 89% of them singletons. The material was peripheral blood, obtained on day 0 of AZD1222 vaccination. The chain has TRBV7-7 and TRBJ1-1; TRBD1 matches 9 bases. The sequence was obtained from an adult in good health. This CDR3 is CASSRPDRGKPNTEAFF. The CDR3 DNA reads as TGTGCCAGCAGCCGGCCCGACAGGGGGAAACCGAACACTGAAGCTTTCTTT.